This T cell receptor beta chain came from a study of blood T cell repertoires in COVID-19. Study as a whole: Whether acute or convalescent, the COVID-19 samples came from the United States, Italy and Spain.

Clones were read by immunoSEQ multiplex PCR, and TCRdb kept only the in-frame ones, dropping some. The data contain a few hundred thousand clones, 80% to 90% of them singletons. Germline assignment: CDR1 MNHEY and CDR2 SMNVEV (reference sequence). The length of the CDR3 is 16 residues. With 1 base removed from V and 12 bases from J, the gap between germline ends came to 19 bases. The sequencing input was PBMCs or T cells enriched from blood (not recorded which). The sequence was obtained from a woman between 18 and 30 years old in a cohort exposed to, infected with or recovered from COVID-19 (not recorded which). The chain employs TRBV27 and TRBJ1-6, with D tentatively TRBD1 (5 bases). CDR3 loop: CASSLLAREAVGPLHF. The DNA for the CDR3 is TGTGCCAGCAGTTTATTGGCCAGGGAGGCCGTCGGACCCCTCCACTTT.